The 17 T cell receptor beta chains given below trace back to one sample, sequenced in a study of shared clonotypes between healthy human individuals. The method was immunoSEQ multiplex PCR; TCRdb's version includes in-frame clones alone and lacks a portion of them. Here the sample spans millions of clones, more than 80% being singletons. Sequencing used naive CD4+ T cells from PBMCs. Sample subset: CD45RA+ positively selected. The receptors here all came from a man aged 18 to 35 in good health. Some clones in this sample may be carry-over from other donors' samples.

The rearrangement uses TRBV11-3 and TRBJ2-3; 9 nucleotides line up with TRBD2. The germline CDR1 and CDR2 sequences are SGHNT and YENEEA. The CDR3 totals 14 residues. The V and J ends lost 0 bases and 10 bases, in that order; junction bases with no gene match: 5. The DNA for the CDR3 is TGTGCCAGCAGCTTAGATCCCTTAGCGGGAGCGCAGTATTTT. Amino acid sequence: CASSLDPLAGAQYF.

V and J are TRBV6-5 and TRBJ1-2, with 9 bases matching TRBD1. V dropped 9 bases and J dropped 8; count of bases not matched to a gene: 13. Germline V gene lookup returns CDR1 MNHEY and CDR2 SVGAGI. The CDR3 covers 14 residues. This CDR3 is CASGRGQGTGGYTF. The CDR3 nucleotides read TGTGCCAGTGGGAGGGGACAGGGTACGGGAGGCTACACCTTC.

The genes are TRBV28 and TRBJ2-7; 7 positions agree with TRBD1. The CDR3 consists of 13 residues. J gave up 3 bases and V 5 bases, and 4 bases lay outside the gene matches. Germline lookup yields CDR1 MDHEN and CDR2 SYDVKM. DNA for the CDR3: TGTGCCAGCAGTGGGACAGACGTCTACGAGCAGTACTTC. This codes for CASSGTDVYEQYF.

V and J are TRBV10-1 and TRBJ2-3; 8 bases match TRBD2. The germline gives CDR1 WNHNN, CDR2 SYGVQD (reference sequence). The CDR3 runs 14 residues. Trimming took 5 bases from V and 0 from J; bases not matched to a gene: 1. The CDR3 DNA reads TGCGCCAGCAGTTTAGCGGGGAGCACAGATACGCAGTATTTT. It is translated as CASSLAGSTDTQYF.

The chain joins TRBV5-4 to TRBJ2-7; 8 bases fit TRBD1. V gave up 4 bases and J gave up 2 bases; unmatched junction bases: 5. The germline gives CDR1 SGHNT, CDR2 YYREEE (reference sequence). The CDR3 contains 14 residues. The CDR3 protein is CASSTGGSPYEQYF. Written as DNA, the CDR3 is TGTGCCAGCAGCACAGGGGGGTCGCCCTACGAGCAGTACTTC. The full variable domain, its missing parts supplied by reference TRBV5-4 and TRBJ2-7, is ETGVTQSPTHLIKTRGQQVTLRCSSQSGHNTVSWYQQALGQGPQFIFQYYREEENGRGNFPPRFSGLQFPNYSSELNVNALELDDSALYLCASSTGGSPYEQYFGPGTRLTVT.

The gene calls are TRBV6-1 and TRBJ1-2; no clear D. Germline CDR1 MNHNS, CDR2 SASEGT. This CDR3 spans 13 amino acids. Trimming removed 5 bases from V and 7 bases from J, with 14 bases in between. The CDR3 loop reads CASSTPGPAGYTF. In DNA, the CDR3 is TGTGCCAGCAGTACTCCCGGACCGGCTGGCTACACCTTC.

The chain joins TRBV7-9 to TRBJ1-5, with D perhaps TRBD1 (5 bases). Trimming took 5 bases from V and 4 from J, leaving 15 bases between them. The CDR3 totals 15 residues. Germline-derived CDR1 and CDR2 are SEHNR and FQNEAQ (reference sequence). The CDR3 loop is CASSPIEGKNQPQHF. CDR3 sequence (DNA): TGTGCCAGCAGCCCTATTGAGGGGAAAAATCAGCCCCAGCATTTT. Complete variable domain (other parts from reference TRBV7-9 and TRBJ1-5): DTGVSQNPRHKITKRGQNVTFRCDPISEHNRLYWYRQTLGQGPEFLTYFQNEAQLEKSRLLSDRFSAERPKGSFSTLEIQRTEQGDSAMYLCASSPIEGKNQPQHFGDGTRLSIL.

For this clone: In the same sample, other DNA sequences code for this CDR3. This rearrangement joins TRBV2 to TRBJ1-5; no clear D gene. The V gene lost 4 bases and the J gene lost 6 bases, with 7 bases spanning the gap. The length of the CDR3 is 12 residues. Germline V gene lookup returns CDR1 SNHLY and CDR2 FYNNEI. The DNA for the CDR3 is TGTGCCAGCAGTGGACGTGGTCAGCCCCAGCATTTT. This sequence encodes CASSGRGQPQHF.

The CDR3 DNA is TGTGCCAGTAGGTGGGAGACAGGGCGGGGTAGCAATCAGCCCCAGCATTTT. It yields the protein CASRWETGRGSNQPQHF. The rearrangement uses TRBV19 and TRBJ1-5; the match to TRBD1 covers 7 bases. Germline CDR1 LNHDA, CDR2 SQIVND (reference sequence). This CDR3 is 17 amino acids long. Germline trimming cut 6 bases from V and 0 bases from J; bases unmatched to any gene: 11.

The rearrangement uses TRBV5-4 and TRBJ2-5, with 8 positions matching TRBD1. V shed 4 bases, J shed 3 bases, and the junction held 11 bases outside the gene matches. CDR3 size: 16 residues. The germline V gene has CDR1 SGHNT and CDR2 YYREEE (reference sequence). CDR3 region: CASSGGTLTGEETQYF. CDR3 coding DNA: TGTGCCAGCAGCGGGGGGACGTTGACAGGGGAAGAGACCCAGTACTTC.

V gene TRBV5-1 combines with J gene TRBJ2-3; either TRBD1 or TRBD2 may supply D (5 bases each). This CDR3 has 17 residues. Germline V gene sequence: CDR1 SGHRS, CDR2 YFSETQ. Trimming cost V 0 bases and J 0 bases, with 14 bases left between them. The CDR3 DNA follows: TGCGCCAGCAGCTTGGCTCGCTCGGGGCCTAGCACAGATACGCAGTATTTT. Translation: CASSLARSGPSTDTQYF.

This clone came up a few times. V and J are TRBV5-1 and TRBJ2-5; no clear D. CDR1 and CDR2 (germline): SGHRS, YFSETQ. V lost 2 bases, J lost 1 base, and 9 bases lay in between. The CDR3 has 14 amino acids. CDR3 protein: CASSLFTSQETQYF. CDR3 nucleotides: TGCGCCAGCAGCTTATTTACGAGCCAAGAGACCCAGTACTTC.

The sample holds one count of this clone. This CDR3 reads CAISESGQGTPLHF. The CDR3 DNA reads as TGTGCCATCAGTGAGTCGGGACAGGGAACACCCCTCCACTTT. The genes are TRBV10-3 and TRBJ1-6; 9 bases fit TRBD1. The CDR3 spans 14 residues. Trimming took 0 bases from V and 11 from J; bases not matched to a gene: 2. The germline V gene has CDR1 ENHRY and CDR2 SYGVKD.

J is TRBJ2-3 and V is TRBV28; no clear D gene. Deletions cut 3 bases from V and 2 bases from J, with 9 bases between. This CDR3 comprises 14 residues. CDR1 MDHEN and CDR2 SYDVKM come from the germline V gene. The DNA of the CDR3 is TGTGCCAGCAGTTTTTTAAGAAACACAGATACGCAGTATTTT. It codes for CASSFLRNTDTQYF.

This clone has just one count. The chain uses TRBV27 and TRBJ1-2; no definite D call. The CDR3 spans 16 residues. Germline CDR1 MNHEY, CDR2 SMNVEV (reference sequence). V shed 5 bases and J shed 0 bases, with 16 bases lying between them. The CDR3 here is CASSPGRWTTNYGYTF. In DNA form, the CDR3 reads TGTGCCAGCAGTCCTGGACGATGGACCACTAACTATGGCTACACCTTC.

With regard to this clone: Other DNA sequences in the same sample also yield this CDR3. The chain carries TRBV7-3 and TRBJ2-1; TRBD2 aligns across 7 bases. The trim removed 8 bases at V and 7 bases at J, leaving 11 bases unmatched. The CDR3 sequence is 14 residues long. Germline assignment: CDR1 SGHTA and CDR2 FQGTGA. The CDR3 bases are TGTGCCAGCTCTCCAGGCGGGAGTTCAAATGAGCAGTTCTTC. Translated: CASSPGGSSNEQFF.

This clone showed up just a few times. J is TRBJ1-5 and V is TRBV19; 8 bases fit TRBD1. Germline V gene data show CDR1 as LNHDA and CDR2 as SQIVND (reference sequence). The V and J ends lost 3 bases and 6 bases, in that order; junction bases with no gene match: 4. This CDR3 is 14 amino acids long. Here the CDR3 DNA reads TGTGCCAGTAGTATCAGACAGGGGACTCAGCCCCAGCATTTT. Translating gives CASSIRQGTQPQHF.